A single T cell receptor (beta chain) is shown here with its context. The data belong to a study of T cell repertoires in cytomegalovirus infection. TCRdb re-called the reads through MiXCR, storing one row per CDR3 protein. The repertoire includes roughly 720,000 distinct CDR3 sequences, 35% of them detected once, and about 2.8% sits in the top ten. Germline loops: CDR1 SGHVS, CDR2 FQNEAQ. The CDR3 runs to 15 residues. The V and J ends lost 2 bases and 6 bases, in that order; junction bases with no gene match: 7. This clonotype was sampled from a human donor in good health (CMV status not recorded). Some clones in this sample may be carry-over from other donors' samples. The chain combines TRBV7-8 with TRBJ2-1; 7 nucleotides align to TRBD1. Sequencing was performed on PBMCs. As DNA, the CDR3 is TGTGCCAGCAGCTTAATGGGACAGACAAGCAATGAGCAGTTCTTC. It specifies CASSLMGQTSNEQFF.